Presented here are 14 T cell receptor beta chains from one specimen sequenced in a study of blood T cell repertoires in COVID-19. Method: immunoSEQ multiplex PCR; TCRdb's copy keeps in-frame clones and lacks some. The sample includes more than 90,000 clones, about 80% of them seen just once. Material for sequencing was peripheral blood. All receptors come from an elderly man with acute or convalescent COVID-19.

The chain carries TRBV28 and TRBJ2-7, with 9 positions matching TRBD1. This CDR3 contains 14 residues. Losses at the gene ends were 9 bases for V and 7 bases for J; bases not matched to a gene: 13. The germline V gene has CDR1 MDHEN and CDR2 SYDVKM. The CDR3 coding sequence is TGTGCCAGTCTGGAGGGGACAGGGAGGAAAGAGCAGTACTTC. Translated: CASLEGTGRKEQYF.

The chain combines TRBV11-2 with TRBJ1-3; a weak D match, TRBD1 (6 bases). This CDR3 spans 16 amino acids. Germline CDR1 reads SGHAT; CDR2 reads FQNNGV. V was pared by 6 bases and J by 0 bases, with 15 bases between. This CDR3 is CASSLAGARSGNTIYF. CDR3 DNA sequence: TGTGCCAGCAGTTTGGCAGGGGCCCGCTCTGGAAACACCATATATTTT.

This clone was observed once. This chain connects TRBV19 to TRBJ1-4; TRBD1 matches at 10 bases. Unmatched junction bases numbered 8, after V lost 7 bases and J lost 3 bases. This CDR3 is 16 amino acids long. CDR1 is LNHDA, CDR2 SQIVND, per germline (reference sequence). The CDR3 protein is CASTLTGGRSNEKLFF. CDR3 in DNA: TGTGCCAGTACCCTGACAGGGGGCCGGTCTAATGAAAAACTGTTTTTT.

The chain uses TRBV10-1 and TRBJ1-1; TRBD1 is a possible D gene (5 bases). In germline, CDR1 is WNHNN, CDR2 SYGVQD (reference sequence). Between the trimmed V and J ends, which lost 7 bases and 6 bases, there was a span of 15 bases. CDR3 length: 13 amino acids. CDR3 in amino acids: CASMATAQSEAFF. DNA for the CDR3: TGCGCCAGCATGGCGACAGCTCAGTCTGAAGCTTTCTTT.

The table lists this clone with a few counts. The CDR3 nucleotides read TGTGCCAGCATGCTTCCTAGCGGGGGTTCGGATGAGCAGTTCTTC. The encoded protein is CASMLPSGGSDEQFF. The chain carries TRBV7-2 and TRBJ2-1; 10 positions agree with TRBD2. CDR3 size: 15 residues. Germline V gene lookup returns CDR1 SGHTA and CDR2 FQGNSA. The junction had 11 bases not matched to a gene; V was cut back by 7 bases and J by 8 bases. The variable domain in full, completed from reference TRBV7-2 and TRBJ2-1, reads GAGVSQSPSNKVTEKGKDVELRCDPISGHTALYWYRQSLGQGLEFLIYFQGNSAPDKSGLPSDRFSAERTGGSVSTLTIQRTQQEDSAVYLCASMLPSGGSDEQFFGPGTRLTVL.

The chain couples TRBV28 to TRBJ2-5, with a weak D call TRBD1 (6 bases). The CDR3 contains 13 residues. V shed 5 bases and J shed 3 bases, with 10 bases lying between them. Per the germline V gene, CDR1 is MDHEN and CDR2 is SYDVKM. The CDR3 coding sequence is TGTGCCAGCAGTGGGGACACTAAAGAGACCCAGTACTTC. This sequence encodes CASSGDTKETQYF.

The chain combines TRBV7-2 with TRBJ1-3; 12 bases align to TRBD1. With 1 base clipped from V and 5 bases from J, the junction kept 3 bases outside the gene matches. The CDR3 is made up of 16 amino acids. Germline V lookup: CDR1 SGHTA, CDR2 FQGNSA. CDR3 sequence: CASSLGGTGGRNTIYF. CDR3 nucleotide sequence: TGTGCCAGCAGCTTAGGGGGGACAGGGGGCCGAAACACCATATATTTT.

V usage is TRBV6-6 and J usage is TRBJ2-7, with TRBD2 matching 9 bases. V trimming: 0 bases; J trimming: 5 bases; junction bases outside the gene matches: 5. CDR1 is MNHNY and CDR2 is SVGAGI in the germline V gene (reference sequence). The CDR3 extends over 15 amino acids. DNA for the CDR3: TGTGCCAGCAGTTACTCGCGGGAGGGTGGCAACGAGCAGTACTTC. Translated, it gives CASSYSREGGNEQYF.

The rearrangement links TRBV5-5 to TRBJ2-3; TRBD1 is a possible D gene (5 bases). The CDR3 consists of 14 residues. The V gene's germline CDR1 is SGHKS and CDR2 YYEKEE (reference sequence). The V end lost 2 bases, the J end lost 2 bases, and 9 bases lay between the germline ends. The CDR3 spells CASSFLTDTDTQYF. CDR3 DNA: TGTGCCAGCAGCTTTCTGACAGACACAGATACGCAGTATTTT.

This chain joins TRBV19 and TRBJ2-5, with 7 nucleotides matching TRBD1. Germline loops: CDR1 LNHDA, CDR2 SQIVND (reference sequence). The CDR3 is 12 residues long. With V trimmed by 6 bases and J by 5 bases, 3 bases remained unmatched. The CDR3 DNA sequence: TGTGCCAGTAGGACAGGGTCGGAGACCCAGTACTTC. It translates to CASRTGSETQYF.

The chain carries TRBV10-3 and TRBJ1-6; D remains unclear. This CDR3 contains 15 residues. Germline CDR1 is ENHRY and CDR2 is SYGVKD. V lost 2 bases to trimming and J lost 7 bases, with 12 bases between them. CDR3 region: CAISERAEGNSPLHF. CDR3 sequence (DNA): TGTGCCATCAGTGAGCGGGCGGAGGGAAATTCACCCCTCCACTTT.

CDR3 loop: CASNLPGYRYEQYF. CDR3 nucleotides: TGTGCCAGCAACTTGCCAGGGTATAGGTACGAGCAGTACTTC. The genes are TRBV28 and TRBJ2-7; the D gene is possibly TRBD1 (5 bases). The germline CDR1 and CDR2 sequences are MDHEN and SYDVKM. The CDR3 length is 14 residues. Trimming cost V 7 bases and J 4 bases, with 17 bases left between them. Based on the CDR3 plus reference TRBV28 and TRBJ2-7, the full variable domain is DVKVTQSSRYLVKRTGEKVFLECVQDMDHENMFWYRQDPGLGLRLIYFSYDVKMKEKGDIPEGYSVSREKKERFSLILESASTNQTSMYLCASNLPGYRYEQYFGPGTRLTVT.

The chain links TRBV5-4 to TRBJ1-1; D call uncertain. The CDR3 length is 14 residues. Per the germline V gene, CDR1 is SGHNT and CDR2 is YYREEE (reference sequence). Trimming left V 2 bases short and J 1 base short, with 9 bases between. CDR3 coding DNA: TGTGCCAGCAGCTTCGAGGTGTCGAACACTGAAGCTTTCTTT. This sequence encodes CASSFEVSNTEAFF. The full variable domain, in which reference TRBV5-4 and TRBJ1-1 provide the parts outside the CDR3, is ETGVTQSPTHLIKTRGQQVTLRCSSQSGHNTVSWYQQALGQGPQFIFQYYREEENGRGNFPPRFSGLQFPNYSSELNVNALELDDSALYLCASSFEVSNTEAFFGQGTRLTVV.

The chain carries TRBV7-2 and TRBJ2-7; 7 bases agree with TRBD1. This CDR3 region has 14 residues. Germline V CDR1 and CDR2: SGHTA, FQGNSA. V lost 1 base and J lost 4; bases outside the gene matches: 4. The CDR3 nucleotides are TGTGCCAGCAGCTTAGTTAACAGGGGATACGAGCAGTACTTC. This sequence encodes CASSLVNRGYEQYF. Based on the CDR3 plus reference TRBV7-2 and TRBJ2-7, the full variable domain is GAGVSQSPSNKVTEKGKDVELRCDPISGHTALYWYRQSLGQGLEFLIYFQGNSAPDKSGLPSDRFSAERTGGSVSTLTIQRTQQEDSAVYLCASSLVNRGYEQYFGPGTRLTVT.